This TCR beta chain was recovered during a study of cytotoxic CD8 clonotypes in ibrutinib-treated CLL. As for the study in general: Responses comprised around 24 partial and 2 complete; at median around 72 months, about 15 remained remitted and about 12 progressed. Mean productive templates were roughly 280,000; mean productive rearrangements were 94,082.

The CDR3 spans 16 residues. The junction had 10 bases not matched to a gene; V was cut back by 2 bases and J by 3 bases. Germline CDR1 MNHEY, CDR2 SVGAGI. Study results and limitations: Public clonotypes were seen rarely and were contracted or stable on treatment.

This clone was seen only a few times. Its antigen remains unidentified. Target depth was 1 in 200,000 to 1 in 1 million T cells, about 10x per clonotype. The repertoire was sequenced with immunoSEQ multiplex PCR; TCRdb's copy has only in-frame clones and lacks some. Here the sample spans 300,000 or so clones, under 70% being singletons. J is TRBJ2-7 and V is TRBV6-5, with 7 positions matching TRBD1. Sequencing used PBMCs, obtained after 36 months of ibrutinib treatment. The clonotype originates from a human donor with chronic lymphocytic leukemia. CDR3 sequence (DNA): TGTGCCAGCAGTTACGGCTTCGACAGGGATTACTACGAGCAGTACTTC. This codes for CASSYGFDRDYYEQYF.